Shown below are 23 T cell receptor beta chains from a single sample sequenced in a study of CD4+ T cells in melanoma. TCRdb keeps only in-frame clones here, not all; method: immunoSEQ multiplex PCR. The sample includes over 45,000 clones, 60% to 80% of them seen just once. Material for sequencing was tumor tissue. The receptors were gathered from a human donor with melanoma.

The chain has TRBV7-3 and TRBJ2-2; TRBD2 is a possible D gene (6 bases). The V end lost 6 bases, the J end lost 0 bases, and 14 bases lay between the germline ends. The CDR3 is 16 residues long. CDR1 is SGHTA and CDR2 is FQGTGA in the germline V gene. The CDR3 region has the DNA TGTGCCAGCAGTCAAAACCCGGGGGCGAACACCGGGGAGCTGTTTTTT. Its translation: CASSQNPGANTGELFF.

The table lists this clone with a few counts. This chain uses TRBV29-1 with TRBJ1-1; unclear D gene. The CDR3 is made up of 12 amino acids. The ends were cut back, 4 bases at V and 8 bases at J, with 14 bases in the middle. CDR1 is SQVTM and CDR2 is ANQGSEA in the germline V gene. This CDR3 reads CSVGPRTREAFF. CDR3 DNA sequence: TGCAGCGTTGGTCCGCGGACCCGGGAAGCTTTCTTT.

The chain couples TRBV19 to TRBJ1-2, with 7 bases fitting TRBD1. The CDR3 runs to 10 residues. The V gene end was trimmed by 10 bases and the J gene end by 5 bases; junction bases not matched to a gene: 1. Per germline, CDR1 LNHDA and CDR2 SQIVND (reference sequence). The CDR3 protein is CATRGYGYTF. The CDR3 region has the DNA TGTGCCACCAGGGGGTATGGCTACACCTTC.

Only a few counts were recorded for this clone. The chain is built from TRBV6-5 and TRBJ2-7, with D perhaps TRBD1 (6 bases). V was trimmed by 6 bases and J by 2 bases, leaving 17 bases between them. The germline gives CDR1 MNHEY, CDR2 SVGAGI. The CDR3 is made up of 15 amino acids. CDR3 in amino acids: CASRLHRTAAYEQYF. The DNA of the CDR3 is TGTGCCAGCAGATTACACAGGACAGCCGCCTACGAGCAGTACTTC.

This rearrangement joins TRBV5-1 to TRBJ2-2; 10 bases are a match to TRBD1. V dropped 4 bases and J dropped 6; count of bases not matched to a gene: 9. This CDR3 comprises 16 residues. Germline V gives CDR1 SGHRS, CDR2 YFSETQ. The CDR3 nucleotides are TGCGCCAGCAGCCCTGGGACAGGGGTGGTCCCCGGGGAGCTGTTTTTT. It translates to CASSPGTGVVPGELFF.

V usage is TRBV7-9 and J usage is TRBJ1-3, with D hard to call. The germline gives CDR1 SEHNR, CDR2 FQNEAQ (reference sequence). The CDR3 has 16 residues. Trimming took off 2 bases at V and 4 bases at J, with 15 bases between the two ends. CDR3 residues: CASSLTGLKNGNTIYF. CDR3 DNA: TGTGCCAGCAGCTTAACCGGACTGAAGAACGGAAACACCATATATTTT.

The chain joins TRBV6-1 to TRBJ1-2; no definite D call. Germline CDR1 MNHNS, CDR2 SASEGT. The CDR3 runs to 16 residues. V shed 2 bases and J shed 4 bases, with 17 bases lying between them. The CDR3 sequence: CASSEIDLGVGYGYTF. CDR3 nucleotide sequence: TGTGCCAGCAGTGAAATAGACCTCGGGGTTGGCTATGGCTACACCTTC.

The rearrangement uses TRBV11-2 and TRBJ2-7; a possible D gene is TRBD2 (6 bases). CDR1 is SGHAT, CDR2 FQNNGV, per germline. The V gene lost 6 bases and the J gene lost 3 bases, with 15 bases spanning the gap. The CDR3 runs 14 residues. In DNA form, the CDR3 reads TGTGCCAGCAGACTCGGGAGAGGACTCTACGAGCAGTACTTC. Encoded protein: CASRLGRGLYEQYF.

The CDR3 sequence is CASSRQGDNNEQFF. The CDR3 DNA reads as TGTGCCAGCAGTCGCCAAGGCGATAACAATGAGCAGTTCTTC. The rearrangement uses TRBV6-4 and TRBJ2-1; unclear D gene. CDR1 and CDR2 (germline): MRHNA, SNTAGT. The V end lost 5 bases, the J end lost 5 bases, and 13 bases lay between the germline ends. CDR3 length: 14 amino acids.

The genes are TRBV18 and TRBJ1-1; D is unresolved. The CDR3 runs 14 residues. CDR1 and CDR2 from the germline V gene are KGHSH and LQKENI. V was clipped by 2 bases and J by 0 bases, with 7 bases between them. CDR3 residues: CASSPGDLNTEAFF. DNA of the CDR3: TGTGCCAGCTCACCAGGGGATTTGAACACTGAAGCTTTCTTT.

The count of this clone is one. J is TRBJ1-1 and V is TRBV7-8; D is perhaps TRBD1 (5 bases). This CDR3 is built from 16 residues. Germline V gives CDR1 SGHVS, CDR2 FQNEAQ. With 5 bases removed from V and 5 bases from J, the gap between germline ends came to 21 bases. The CDR3 coding sequence is TGTGCCAGCAGCCCCCAAGGTGTTGGAGGGGAAACTGAAGCTTTCTTT. It is translated as CASSPQGVGGETEAFF. Full variable domain (outside the CDR3, taken from reference TRBV7-8 and TRBJ1-1): GAGVSQSPRYKVAKRGQDVALRCDPISGHVSLFWYQQALGQGPEFLTYFQNEAQLDKSGLPSDRFFAERPEGSVSTLKIQRTQQEDSAVYLCASSPQGVGGETEAFFGQGTRLTVV.

This clone has just one count. This chain links TRBV27 with TRBJ1-6, with TRBD1 as a possible D gene (5 bases). Germline CDR1 MNHEY, CDR2 SMNVEV (reference sequence). The V gene lost 5 bases and the J gene lost 6 bases, with 29 bases spanning the gap. The CDR3 has 20 residues. CDR3 in amino acids: CASSPPSSRDLDPFNSPLHF. In DNA, the CDR3 is TGTGCCAGCAGTCCACCAAGTTCCCGGGACCTGGACCCGTTTAATTCACCCCTCCACTTT.

The rearrangement uses TRBV7-3 and TRBJ2-1; 8 nucleotides line up with TRBD2. The V segment lost 5 bases and the J segment 7 bases; nucleotides outside the gene matches: 13. Germline assignment: CDR1 SGHTA and CDR2 FQGTGA. The CDR3 has 16 residues. CDR3 sequence: CASSANPRGGLNEQFF. In DNA, the CDR3 is TGTGCCAGCAGCGCAAACCCCCGGGGGGGCCTGAATGAGCAGTTCTTC.

This clone was found a few times. The chain recombines TRBV4-3 with TRBJ2-6, with D tentatively TRBD1 or TRBD2 (5 bases each). In germline, CDR1 is LGHNA, CDR2 YSLEER. This CDR3 spans 17 amino acids. Trimming took off 1 base at V and 0 bases at J, with 10 bases between the two ends. The DNA of the CDR3 is TGCGCCAGCAGCCAAGGGGACCGATCCTCTGGGGCCAACGTCCTGACTTTC. Protein: CASSQGDRSSGANVLTF.

The V gene is TRBV5-1, the J gene TRBJ2-7; D may be TRBD2 (7 bases). The CDR3 is 14 residues long. In germline, CDR1 is SGHRS, CDR2 YFSETQ. V gave up 2 bases and J gave up 5 bases, with 14 bases separating them. This chain's CDR3 is CASSFGGGGNEQYF. CDR3 nucleotides: TGCGCCAGCAGCTTTGGAGGGGGGGGGAACGAGCAGTACTTC.

The chain couples TRBV27 to TRBJ2-5; TRBD2 matches at 11 bases. The CDR3 consists of 17 residues. J was trimmed by 4 bases and V by 4 bases; bases with no gene match: 11. CDR1 is MNHEY, CDR2 SMNVEV, per germline (reference sequence). The CDR3 loop is CASSSLEGTSGSETQYF. The CDR3, as DNA: TGTGCCAGCAGTTCGCTCGAAGGGACTAGCGGTTCAGAGACCCAGTACTTC.

This clone was picked up many times. The V and J genes are TRBV7-9 and TRBJ2-3, with 10 bases lining up with TRBD2. Trimming at V came to 2 bases and at J to 4 bases, leaving 12 bases not matched to a gene. The germline gives CDR1 SEHNR, CDR2 FQNEAQ (reference sequence). The CDR3 has 18 amino acids. The CDR3: CASSLSSGGAFGSDTQYF. The CDR3, as DNA: TGTGCCAGCAGCTTAAGCAGCGGGGGGGCCTTCGGGTCAGATACGCAGTATTTT.

This chain connects TRBV2 to TRBJ2-1; 13 nucleotides match TRBD2. V dropped 2 bases and J dropped 0; count of bases not matched to a gene: 10. This CDR3 is built from 20 residues. Per germline, CDR1 SNHLY and CDR2 FYNNEI. The CDR3: CASSEPGTSGDYSSYNEQFF. The CDR3 region has the DNA TGTGCCAGCAGTGAACCAGGGACTAGCGGGGACTATAGCTCCTACAATGAGCAGTTCTTC.

This clone was picked up many times. This chain links TRBV10-2 with TRBJ1-1; 8 bases line up with TRBD1. Germline V gene data show CDR1 as WSHSY and CDR2 as SAAADI. Trimming took 8 bases from V and 3 from J; bases not matched to a gene: 8. The CDR3 contains 14 residues. DNA for the CDR3: TGCGCCAGCTGGACAGGGTCCCTATACACTGAAGCTTTCTTT. Protein: CASWTGSLYTEAFF.

This chain links TRBV7-9 with TRBJ2-2, with 8 nucleotides matching TRBD2. J gave up 4 bases and V 8 bases, and 12 bases lay outside the gene matches. This CDR3 comprises 16 residues. In germline, CDR1 is SEHNR, CDR2 FQNEAQ (reference sequence). DNA for the CDR3: TGTGCCAGCCTACCCCCCGGGGGGGAATCCACCGGGGAGCTGTTTTTT. Residues: CASLPPGGESTGELFF.

J is TRBJ1-1 and V is TRBV2, with unresolved D. Per germline, CDR1 SNHLY and CDR2 FYNNEI. V lost 7 bases and J 1 base, leaving 10 bases between the germline ends. This CDR3 has 13 amino acids. In DNA, the CDR3 is TGTGCCAGCATAGGGAGCGAGAACACTGAAGCTTTCTTT. Residues: CASIGSENTEAFF.

The chain links TRBV9 to TRBJ2-3; D is perhaps TRBD1 (6 bases). The V end was cut by 3 bases, the J end by 1 base, with 12 bases between. The CDR3 spans 15 residues. Germline assignment: CDR1 SGDLS and CDR2 YYNGEE. The CDR3 loop is CASSATAGGTDTQYF. The CDR3 DNA is TGTGCCAGCAGCGCAACGGCAGGGGGCACAGATACGCAGTATTTT.

The chain combines TRBV7-2 with TRBJ2-5; no reliable D call. This CDR3 comprises 11 residues. Germline V gene lookup returns CDR1 SGHTA and CDR2 FQGNSA. The germline V and J ends were trimmed by 5 bases and 2 bases, with 3 bases remaining between them. CDR3 DNA sequence: TGTGCCAGCAGCGAACAAGAGACCCAGTACTTC. Amino acid sequence: CASSEQETQYF.